Presented here are 32 T cell receptor beta chains from one specimen sequenced in a study of blood T cell repertoires in COVID-19. Sequenced by immunoSEQ multiplex PCR; TCRdb stores in-frame clones only, minus some. Of more than 55,000 clones in the sample, under 85% were seen once. Sequencing was done on a sample of peripheral blood. The receptors were sampled from a woman in her fifties or sixties with active or convalescent COVID-19.

This rearrangement joins TRBV29-1 to TRBJ1-1, with D possibly being TRBD1 (5 bases). Trimming stripped 1 base from V and 10 bases from J, with 19 bases between. CDR1 SQVTM and CDR2 ANQGSEA come from the germline V gene. CDR3 length: 14 residues. DNA of the CDR3: TGCAGCGTTGAAGGGGCAGGGTGGGTCCCCGGAGCTTTCTTT. It translates to CSVEGAGWVPGAFF. The full variable domain, in which reference TRBV29-1 and TRBJ1-1 provide the parts outside the CDR3, is SAVISQKPSRDICQRGTSLTIQCQVDSQVTMMFWYRQQPGQSLTLIATANQGSEATYESGFVIDKFPISRPNLTFSTLTVSNMSPEDSSIYLCSVEGAGWVPGAFFGQGTRLTVV.

The V gene is TRBV14, the J gene TRBJ1-1; 8 bases align to TRBD1. CDR3 length: 15 residues. Germline V gene sequence: CDR1 SGHDN, CDR2 FVKESK. V lost 4 bases and J lost 4; bases outside the gene matches: 8. The CDR3 coding sequence is TGTGCCAGCAGCCGGGGCCGGACAGGGCTCACTGAAGCTTTCTTT. Protein product: CASSRGRTGLTEAFF.

The chain carries TRBV5-1 and TRBJ1-1; possibly TRBD1 for D (5 bases). Germline CDR1 is SGHRS and CDR2 is YFSETQ. This CDR3 is 16 amino acids long. Trimming shortened V by 4 bases and J by 3 bases, and 19 bases separated the two germline ends. For the CDR3, the DNA is TGCGCCAGCAGCCCCCGGGGCGGGGCGGGAGACACTGAAGCTTTCTTT. Residues: CASSPRGGAGDTEAFF.

The chain combines TRBV9 with TRBJ2-2; TRBD2 matches at 11 bases. The CDR3 covers 14 residues. Germline V CDR1 and CDR2: SGDLS, YYNGEE. After removal of 4 bases from V and 7 bases from J, the junction contained 3 bases not matched to a gene. The CDR3 bases are TGTGCCAGCAGCCGGACTAGCGGGTACGGGGAGCTGTTTTTT. Translating gives CASSRTSGYGELFF.

This clone was counted a few times. The chain couples TRBV7-9 to TRBJ2-7, with 12 bases fitting TRBD1. The CDR3 spans 15 residues. Unmatched junction bases numbered 8, after V lost 4 bases and J lost 7 bases. CDR1 and CDR2 (germline): SEHNR, FQNEAQ (reference sequence). CDR3 sequence (DNA): TGTGCCAGCAGCTCTCCGGGACAGGGGGCGCGGGAGCAGTACTTC. Its protein is CASSSPGQGAREQYF.

The chain combines TRBV27 with TRBJ1-2, with 8 bases fitting TRBD1. The V segment lost 5 bases and the J segment 2 bases; nucleotides outside the gene matches: 1. CDR1 and CDR2 (germline): MNHEY, SMNVEV (reference sequence). CDR3 length: 13 residues. CDR3 amino acids: CASSRQGNYGYTF. The CDR3 DNA sequence: TGTGCCAGCAGTAGACAGGGGAACTATGGCTACACCTTC.

This clone showed up just a few times. The chain combines TRBV7-3 with TRBJ2-3; TRBD2 matches at 8 bases. V trimming: 1 base; J trimming: 6 bases; junction bases outside the gene matches: 3. Looked up from germline, CDR1 is SGHTA and CDR2 is FQGTGA. The length of the CDR3 is 14 residues. The CDR3 sequence is CASSLIGRADTQYF. Written as DNA, the CDR3 is TGTGCCAGCAGCTTAATCGGGAGGGCGGATACGCAGTATTTT.

This chain links TRBV18 with TRBJ2-7; TRBD1 is a possible D gene (5 bases). Trimming removed 1 base from V and 2 bases from J, with 12 bases in between. CDR1 KGHSH and CDR2 LQKENI come from the germline V gene. This CDR3 has 15 amino acids. The chain's CDR3 is CASSPLAVRAYEQYF. The CDR3 coding sequence is TGTGCCAGCTCACCACTTGCGGTCAGGGCCTACGAGCAGTACTTC.

Notes on this clone: The junction shows a germline mismatch at one end, possibly a read error. This chain links TRBV5-4 with TRBJ2-3, with D perhaps matching TRBD2 (6 bases). Germline lookup yields CDR1 SGHNT and CDR2 YYREEE (reference sequence). This CDR3 is built from 13 residues. The CDR3 reads CVLSPSGTDTQYF. The CDR3 nucleotides are TGCGTCCTCTCCCCTAGCGGCACAGATACGCAGTATTTT. The full variable domain, completed using reference TRBV5-4 and TRBJ2-3, is ETGVTQSPTHLIKTRGQQVTLRCSSQSGHNTVSWYQQALGQGPQFIFQYYREEENGRGNFPPRFSGLQFPNYSSELNVNALELDDSALYLCVLSPSGTDTQYFGPGTRLTVL.

This CDR3 reads CASSQGGSSGRYNEQFF. Written as DNA, the CDR3 is TGCGCCAGCAGCCAAGGGGGTTCTAGCGGGCGATACAATGAGCAGTTCTTC. The rearrangement links TRBV4-1 to TRBJ2-1; 8 positions agree with TRBD2. The CDR3 length is 17 residues. Germline trimming cut 1 base from V and 4 bases from J; bases unmatched to any gene: 9. The germline V gene has CDR1 MGHRA and CDR2 YSYEKL.

The count of this clone is one. Other DNA sequences within the sample encode an identical CDR3. The chain uses TRBV5-1 and TRBJ1-5; perhaps TRBD1 as D (6 bases). The germline V gene encodes CDR1 SGHRS and CDR2 YFSETQ. V lost 2 bases to trimming and J lost 1 base, with 10 bases between them. This CDR3 is built from 15 residues. The CDR3 loop is CASSLTTGSNQPQHF. In DNA, the CDR3 is TGCGCCAGCAGCTTAACAACAGGGAGCAATCAGCCCCAGCATTTT.

The table lists this clone with a few counts. The chain has TRBV19 and TRBJ2-3, with D possibly TRBD2 on 6 matching bases. V shed 1 base and J shed 1 base, with 9 bases lying between them. The CDR3 has 15 amino acids. Per germline, CDR1 LNHDA and CDR2 SQIVND (reference sequence). The DNA for the CDR3 is TGTGCCAGTAGTATAGGGGGGGTTCGCACAGATACGCAGTATTTT. It yields the protein CASSIGGVRTDTQYF.

The chain couples TRBV6-5 to TRBJ2-7, with 8 positions matching TRBD1. This CDR3 region has 14 residues. V lost 10 bases, J lost 12 bases, and 20 bases stayed unmatched. Germline CDR1 is MNHEY and CDR2 is SVGAGI. The CDR3 sequence: CATSGNQGAKVGYF. CDR3 nucleotide sequence: TGTGCCACCTCTGGAAACCAGGGGGCTAAGGTGGGGTACTTC.

The chain is built from TRBV6-2 or TRBV6-3 and TRBJ2-2; TRBD2 matches 10 bases. Per the germline V gene, CDR1 is MNHEY and CDR2 is SVGEGT. The trim removed 2 bases at V and 6 bases at J, leaving 3 bases unmatched. This CDR3 is built from 15 residues. CDR3 loop: CASSYALAGAGELFF. The CDR3 region has the DNA TGTGCCAGCAGTTACGCTCTAGCGGGAGCCGGGGAGCTGTTTTTT.

J is TRBJ2-3 and V is TRBV10-3; 9 bases line up with TRBD1. Germline V gives CDR1 ENHRY, CDR2 SYGVKD. This CDR3 is built from 13 residues. The V segment lost 9 bases and the J segment 5 bases; nucleotides outside the gene matches: 6. CDR3 nucleotide sequence: TGTGCCATTAGGGGACAGGGCGTAGATACGCAGTATTTT. Translating it yields CAIRGQGVDTQYF.

The chain recombines TRBV9 with TRBJ1-1; TRBD1 matches at 7 bases. V was pared by 5 bases and J by 2 bases, with 3 bases of the junction left unmatched. Germline V gives CDR1 SGDLS, CDR2 YYNGEE. The CDR3 is made up of 13 amino acids. CDR3 residues: CASSQGVNTEAFF. The DNA of the CDR3 is TGTGCCAGCAGTCAGGGGGTCAACACTGAAGCTTTCTTT. Filled out from reference TRBV9 and TRBJ1-1, the complete variable domain reads DSGVTQTPKHLITATGQRVTLRCSPRSGDLSVYWYQQSLDQGLQFLIQYYNGEERAKGNILERFSAQQFPDLHSELNLSSLELGDSALYFCASSQGVNTEAFFGQGTRLTVV.

V gene TRBV12-3 or TRBV12-4 combines with J gene TRBJ1-1; unclear D gene. Between the trimmed V and J ends, which lost 5 bases and 0 bases, there was a span of 7 bases. The CDR3 runs 13 residues. The CDR3 loop is CASSTTVNTEAFF. CDR3 in DNA: TGTGCCAGCAGTACCACAGTGAACACTGAAGCTTTCTTT.

This rearrangement joins TRBV19 to TRBJ1-1; 7 bases line up with TRBD1. This CDR3 has 14 residues. V lost 4 bases to trimming and J lost 9 bases; unmatched junction nucleotides: 11. From germline, CDR1 is LNHDA and CDR2 SQIVND (reference sequence). CDR3 DNA: TGTGCCAGTAGTACCAGACCAGAGGGGGCGAAAGCTTTCTTT. This codes for CASSTRPEGAKAFF. Filled out from reference TRBV19 and TRBJ1-1, the complete variable domain reads DGGITQSPKYLFRKEGQNVTLSCEQNLNHDAMYWYRQDPGQGLRLIYYSQIVNDFQKGDIAEGYSVSREKKESFPLTVTSAQKNPTAFYLCASSTRPEGAKAFFGQGTRLTVV.

The V call is TRBV4-3, the J call TRBJ2-7; the match to TRBD1 covers 7 bases. V was pared by 1 base and J by 1 base, with 10 bases of the junction left unmatched. This CDR3 region has 17 residues. The germline gives CDR1 LGHNA, CDR2 YSLEER. The CDR3 spells CASSQAQGGAYSYEQYF. DNA for the CDR3: TGCGCCAGCAGCCAAGCCCAAGGGGGCGCTTATTCCTACGAGCAGTACTTC.

The chain joins TRBV5-1 to TRBJ1-2, with D unresolved. Per germline, CDR1 SGHRS and CDR2 YFSETQ. V lost 5 bases and J lost 8, with 16 bases in between. There are 13 residues in the CDR3. CDR3 protein: CASSSDLVRGYTF. The CDR3 nucleotides read TGCGCCAGCAGTTCGGATCTAGTGAGAGGCTACACCTTC.

The V call is TRBV27, the J call TRBJ2-1; 9 bases agree with TRBD1. After removal of 6 bases from V and 7 bases from J, the junction contained 16 bases not matched to a gene. Germline-derived CDR1 and CDR2 are MNHEY and SMNVEV (reference sequence). The CDR3 is 17 residues long. The CDR3 nucleotides read TGTGCCAGCAGCCCGTTCCCGCCGGACAGGGGAGGGAATGAGCAGTTCTTC. Its translation: CASSPFPPDRGGNEQFF.

The chain links TRBV6-5 to TRBJ1-6; the match to TRBD1 covers 9 bases. The CDR3 sequence is 16 residues long. Germline values: CDR1 MNHEY, CDR2 SVGAGI. Trimming at V came to 0 bases and at J to 10 bases, leaving 7 bases not matched to a gene. The CDR3 is CASSYSPTGGRSPLHF. In DNA form, the CDR3 reads TGTGCCAGCAGTTACTCGCCGACAGGGGGAAGATCACCCCTCCACTTT.

This chain joins TRBV5-5 and TRBJ1-1; D unclear. From germline, CDR1 is SGHKS and CDR2 YYEKEE (reference sequence). With 1 base removed from V and 3 bases from J, the gap between germline ends came to 7 bases. CDR3 length: 13 residues. CDR3 sequence reads: CASSLLSDTEAFF. In nucleotides, the CDR3 is TGTGCCAGCAGCTTGTTATCAGACACTGAAGCTTTCTTT.

This rearrangement joins TRBV6-2 or TRBV6-3 to TRBJ2-3; 9 bases agree with TRBD2. Germline CDR1 is MNHEY and CDR2 is SVGEGT. The CDR3 extends over 15 amino acids. Germline trimming cut 2 bases from V and 4 bases from J; bases unmatched to any gene: 4. The CDR3 loop reads CASSYGLAWADTQYF. The CDR3, as DNA: TGTGCCAGCAGTTACGGACTAGCGTGGGCAGATACGCAGTATTTT.

This clone turned up a few times. In DNA, the CDR3 is TGTGCCGGCAATGCCGGGGGCTCTGGAAACACCATATATTTT. It encodes CAGNAGGSGNTIYF. The chain is built from TRBV6-6 and TRBJ1-3; weak D call: TRBD1 (5 bases). CDR3 length equals 14 residues. The germline V gene has CDR1 MNHNY and CDR2 SVGAGI (reference sequence). The V end was cut by 11 bases, the J end by 0 bases, with 14 bases between.

The V call is TRBV7-8, the J call TRBJ1-2; no reliable D call. V was cut by 3 bases and J by 6 bases, with 14 bases left in between. CDR3 length equals 14 residues. Germline loops: CDR1 SGHVS, CDR2 FQNEAQ. In DNA form, the CDR3 reads TGTGCCAGCAGCTTCGGCACAGAGATCGATGGCTACACCTTC. Translated: CASSFGTEIDGYTF.

The rearrangement links TRBV29-1 to TRBJ2-7; tentative D call: TRBD1 (5 bases). Germline CDR1 reads SQVTM; CDR2 reads ANQGSEA. CDR3 length: 14 amino acids. Trimming cost V 4 bases and J 3 bases, with 16 bases left between them. In DNA, the CDR3 is TGCAGCGTTGCCGGAACGACAGATCTCTACGAGCAGTACTTC. Its translation: CSVAGTTDLYEQYF.

This clone has just a few counts. V and J are TRBV5-4 and TRBJ1-3; 10 bases align to TRBD1. The V segment lost 3 bases and the J segment 5 bases; nucleotides outside the gene matches: 2. CDR1 SGHNT and CDR2 YYREEE come from the germline V gene (reference sequence). CDR3 length: 14 amino acids. CDR3 sequence: CASSSGQGRNTIYF. In DNA form, the CDR3 reads TGTGCCAGCAGCTCGGGACAGGGGAGAAACACCATATATTTT.

The chain couples TRBV29-1 to TRBJ2-7, with D possibly TRBD1 on 5 matching bases. V shed 4 bases and J shed 1 base, with 11 bases lying between them. There are 13 residues in the CDR3. Germline CDR1 SQVTM, CDR2 ANQGSEA. This CDR3 is CSVGKGASYEQYF. Here the CDR3 DNA reads TGCAGCGTTGGGAAAGGGGCATCCTACGAGCAGTACTTC.

V and J are TRBV6-2 or TRBV6-3 and TRBJ1-6, with TRBD1 as a possible D gene (5 bases). Germline lookup yields CDR1 MNHEY and CDR2 SVGEGT. The CDR3 spans 14 residues. V dropped 5 bases and J dropped 7 bases, with 12 bases sitting between them. CDR3 sequence reads: CASSRGIHNSPLHF. Written as DNA, the CDR3 is TGTGCCAGCAGTCGGGGGATCCACAATTCACCCCTCCACTTT.

This chain links TRBV19 with TRBJ2-3; D gene ambiguous. The CDR3 is made up of 13 amino acids. With 3 bases removed from V and 2 bases from J, the gap between germline ends came to 6 bases. Germline loops: CDR1 LNHDA, CDR2 SQIVND (reference sequence). This chain's CDR3 is CASSIELTDTQYF. CDR3 coding DNA: TGTGCCAGTAGTATCGAACTCACAGATACGCAGTATTTT.

This chain uses TRBV19 with TRBJ1-2; D unclear. The CDR3 is 12 residues long. The V gene lost 4 bases and the J gene lost 4 bases, with 7 bases spanning the gap. CDR1 is LNHDA, CDR2 SQIVND, per germline (reference sequence). CDR3 amino acids: CASSRRGYGYTF. In DNA form, the CDR3 reads TGTGCCAGTAGTAGGAGAGGCTATGGCTACACCTTC.